Reported below is one T cell receptor beta chain. This clone was observed a few times. This clone's antigen is unknown. Nothing much larger sits one base from this clone, and base qualities are not available. The CDR3 contains 15 residues, cysteine and phenylalanine counted. CDR3 DNA only is kept here, 45 bases in frame from base 1. Reading the germline V gene (reference sequence) gives CDR1 LNHNV and CDR2 YYDKDF. The junction shows trimming of 5 bases on V and 2 bases on J, plus 15 bases between the germline ends. The data were taken from a study of blood T cell repertoires in COVID-19 (dated by TCRdb to the early 2020s). In terms of the full investigation: Samples from collaborators originated in the United States, Italy and Spain and spanned both the acute and convalescent phases of COVID-19. Where available, HLA class I and class II types were obtained from metadata supplied by the sample provider rather than from assay-based typing. The samples were drawn from two sources: the first 160 participants of the ongoing ImmuneRACE study, and fewer than 1,500 subjects contributed by 6 global collaborators. The repertoires were released in a freely available public database meant as a resource for research on the immune response to SARS-CoV-2. The prospective study material was composed of cDNA or gDNA derived from T cells, B-cell-depleted T cells, or PBMCs. Sample metadata almost always included a de-identified subject ID, COVID-19 status, age in years and sex. Deeply sampled blood TCRbeta repertoires from subjects exposed to, actively infected with, or recovered from COVID-19 were included in the dataset. Study-wide findings and limitations: How much clinical and demographic metadata was included differed by source and by participant, and the metadata was provided uncurated.

Another Seattle source contributed samples from volunteer blood donors who had recovered from COVID-19. Each collaborating institution followed its own protocols to collect whole blood in K2EDTA tubes. For TCRbeta analysis, collaborators shipped samples as frozen whole blood, isolated PBMCs, or DNA extracted from either of those sample types. TCRbeta CDR3 regions were amplified from genomic DNA using the immunoSEQ Assay, a bias-controlled multiplex PCR. For the original study's pipeline: Within the assay, amplification of reference gene primers was used to estimate how many nucleated cells each sample contained. Sequence reads were collapsed and filtered to measure the absolute abundance of every unique TCRbeta CDR3 rearrangement. For each sample, productive Simpson clonality was calculated as the square root of Simpson's diversity index across productive rearrangements. TCRdb stores this immuneACCESS table with in-frame sequences only. Part of the clones is absent; in the studies checked, under half of the shortfall reflects unresolved V genes, and no reason is known for the rest. The DNA gave D and trimming, while V, J and clone size come from that table. The sample records 200,000 to 250,000 clones, approximately 86% of which are singletons. Clones ranked in the top ten supply about 3% of the sample.

The chain was built from TRBV15 and TRBJ1-1; possibly the D gene is TRBD1, per 5 matching bases. Sequenced sample: peripheral blood. The TCR sequence derives from a woman in her twenties or thirties who had recovered from COVID-19. Here the CDR3 is given as CATSGLHQGNTEAFF. In nucleotide form, the sequence is TGTGCCACCAGCGGATTACATCAGGGTAACACTGAAGCTTTCTTT. The entire variable domain, with the stretches around the CDR3 drawn from the reference TRBV15 and TRBJ1-1 proteins, is DAMVIQNPRYQVTQFGKPVTLSCSQTLNHNVMYWYQQKSSQAPKLLFHYYDKDFNNEADTPDNFQSRRPNTSFCFLDIRSPGLGDTAMYLCATSGLHQGNTEAFFGQGTRLTVV.